The 25 T cell receptor beta chains listed next were all sequenced from one sample in a study of blood T cell repertoires in COVID-19. The assay was immunoSEQ multiplex PCR, and TCRdb's table has in-frame clones only and misses some. Of about 50,000 clones listed, more than 75% are singletons. Sequencing input: peripheral blood. The receptor source for this set is a man over 45 with active COVID-19.

This clone occurred a few times. The chain recombines TRBV6-5 with TRBJ2-7; 9 bases match TRBD1. In germline, CDR1 is MNHEY, CDR2 SVGAGI. The CDR3 consists of 14 residues. With 6 bases clipped from V and 2 bases from J, the junction kept 5 bases outside the gene matches. In DNA, the CDR3 is TGTGCCAGCAGGCTGGGACAGGGAGCCTACGAGCAGTACTTC. Amino acids: CASRLGQGAYEQYF.

The J gene is TRBJ1-2, the V gene TRBV28; D is ambiguous. Trimming stripped 6 bases from V and 4 bases from J, with 12 bases between. Germline assignment: CDR1 MDHEN and CDR2 SYDVKM. The CDR3 length is 13 residues. The DNA of the CDR3 is TGTGCCAGCAGCACAAAAATACCCTATGGCTACACCTTC. As protein: CASSTKIPYGYTF.

The V and J genes are TRBV11-2 and TRBJ1-2, with D unresolved. Germline values: CDR1 SGHAT, CDR2 FQNNGV. CDR3 length: 14 amino acids. Deletions cut 7 bases from V and 4 bases from J, with 16 bases between. CDR3 residues: CASTLPIPLYGYTF. The DNA for the CDR3 is TGTGCCAGCACGCTACCCATCCCTCTCTATGGCTACACCTTC.

CDR3: CASSPPNPGNYGYTF. The CDR3 DNA reads as TGTGCCAGCTCACCACCGAATCCGGGTAACTATGGCTACACCTTC. The chain joins TRBV18 to TRBJ1-2; no clear D gene. In germline, CDR1 is KGHSH, CDR2 LQKENI. The CDR3 runs 15 residues. Trimming removed 0 bases at V and 1 base at J, with 9 bases between.

V and J are TRBV11-3 and TRBJ2-5; D might be TRBD1 (5 bases). The V gene's germline CDR1 is SGHNT and CDR2 YENEEA. This CDR3 is 13 amino acids long. The ends were cut back, 0 bases at V and 9 bases at J, with 11 bases in the middle. DNA for the CDR3: TGTGCCAGCAGCTTAGATCCCGACAGCCCCCAGTACTTC. This codes for CASSLDPDSPQYF.

The V call is TRBV7-9, the J call TRBJ2-1; 12 nucleotides match TRBD2. Trimming removed 5 bases from V and 6 bases from J; junction bases left unmatched: 5. The CDR3 is 15 amino acids. Germline V gene lookup returns CDR1 SEHNR and CDR2 FQNEAQ (reference sequence). CDR3 amino acids: CASSPGLAGINEQFF. CDR3 DNA sequence: TGTGCCAGCAGCCCCGGACTAGCGGGAATCAATGAGCAGTTCTTC.

The V call is TRBV4-2, the J call TRBJ2-3; D not certain. CDR3 length: 13 residues. V was cut by 4 bases and J by 0 bases, with 5 bases left in between. The germline gives CDR1 LGHNA, CDR2 YNFKEQ. The CDR3 DNA sequence: TGTGCCAGCAGCCCCCCTAGCACAGATACGCAGTATTTT. This sequence encodes CASSPPSTDTQYF.

The CDR3 DNA follows: TGTGCCAGCTCAGTTTACAGAGTATCTGGAAACACCATATATTTT. As protein: CASSVYRVSGNTIYF. The rearrangement joins TRBV18 to TRBJ1-3; D not certain. The V and J ends lost 5 bases and 1 base respectively, with 12 bases between them. The CDR3 is made up of 15 amino acids. Germline lookup yields CDR1 KGHSH and CDR2 LQKENI.

This chain joins TRBV4-2 and TRBJ2-3; weak D call: TRBD2 (7 bases). Germline V CDR1 and CDR2: LGHNA, YNFKEQ. CDR3 length: 16 amino acids. Trimming took 0 bases from V and 8 from J, leaving 18 bases between them. The CDR3 nucleotides are TGTGCCAGCAGCCAAGAGTTCTTTGGGGGGGCCTCTACGCAGTATTTT. Amino acid sequence: CASSQEFFGGASTQYF.

J is TRBJ2-1 and V is TRBV4-1, with D possibly TRBD1 on 6 matching bases. Germline V gene data show CDR1 as MGHRA and CDR2 as YSYEKL. CDR3 length: 15 residues. Trimming took 5 bases from V and 3 from J, leaving 14 bases between them. In DNA form, the CDR3 reads TGCGCCAGCAGCGTAACAGGGCCTTTCTACAATGAGCAGTTCTTC. This gives the protein CASSVTGPFYNEQFF.

This clone has only one observation. The V gene is TRBV19, the J gene TRBJ2-7; 7 nucleotides line up with TRBD2. The CDR3 is made up of 14 amino acids. The V and J ends lost 5 bases and 0 bases, in that order; junction bases with no gene match: 4. Germline lookup yields CDR1 LNHDA and CDR2 SQIVND (reference sequence). The CDR3 here is CASSPRGFSYEQYF. CDR3 nucleotides: TGTGCCAGTAGTCCGCGGGGGTTCTCCTACGAGCAGTACTTC.

V gene TRBV6-5 combines with J gene TRBJ2-3, with D tentatively TRBD2 (5 bases). CDR3 length: 15 residues. Germline V gene lookup returns CDR1 MNHEY and CDR2 SVGAGI. V gave up 8 bases and J gave up 0 bases, with 15 bases separating them. The CDR3 loop is CASVEAWTSTDTQYF. In nucleotides, the CDR3 is TGTGCCAGCGTCGAGGCGTGGACTAGCACAGATACGCAGTATTTT.

The chain is built from TRBV5-4 and TRBJ1-4, with a tentative D call TRBD1 (6 bases). This CDR3 is 14 amino acids long. The V gene's germline CDR1 is SGHNT and CDR2 YYREEE (reference sequence). V lost 3 bases, J lost 4 bases, and 10 bases lay in between. The CDR3 reads CASSSGTLNEKLFF. For the CDR3, the DNA is TGTGCCAGCAGCTCCGGGACACTTAATGAAAAACTGTTTTTT.

A remark on this clone: One end of the junction varies from germline; a read error may be responsible. The genes are TRBV30 and TRBJ2-7, with 9 bases identical to TRBD1. Germline CDR1 is GTSNPN and CDR2 is SVGIG (reference sequence). The CDR3 totals 11 residues. The CDR3 here is CAWGGAGTGRF. CDR3 bases: TGTGCCTGGGGTGGGGCGGGGACAGGGCGCTTC.

The chain is built from TRBV3-1 (or the pseudogene TRBV3-2) and TRBJ2-1; 9 positions agree with TRBD2. V gave up 0 bases and J gave up 6 bases; unmatched junction bases: 9. Germline loops: CDR1 LGHDT, CDR2 YNNKEL (reference sequence). This CDR3 has 17 amino acids. This chain's CDR3 is CASSQDRWASGTNEQFF. CDR3 nucleotide sequence: TGTGCCAGCAGCCAAGATCGGTGGGCTAGCGGGACCAATGAGCAGTTCTTC.

The V gene is TRBV7-6, the J gene TRBJ1-1; D uncertain. Germline CDR1 and CDR2: SGHVS and FNYEAQ. The germline V and J ends were trimmed by 5 bases and 4 bases, with 11 bases remaining between them. There are 13 residues in the CDR3. CDR3 sequence: CASSVFLGTEAFF. DNA of the CDR3: TGTGCCAGCAGCGTCTTCCTAGGCACTGAAGCTTTCTTT.

The chain is built from TRBV29-1 and TRBJ1-2; D is uncertain. The V end lost 0 bases, the J end lost 4 bases, and 6 bases lay between the germline ends. The CDR3 loop spans 12 amino acids. The V gene's germline CDR1 is SQVTM and CDR2 ANQGSEA. The CDR3 sequence: CSVEDRRYGYTF. DNA for the CDR3: TGCAGCGTTGAAGACAGGCGCTATGGCTACACCTTC.

The J gene is TRBJ1-1, the V gene TRBV6-5, with a tentative D call TRBD1 (5 bases). There are 14 residues in the CDR3. V lost 8 bases and J lost 2, with 15 bases in between. The germline V gene has CDR1 MNHEY and CDR2 SVGAGI. The CDR3 protein is CASREGPGNTEAFF. The CDR3 coding sequence is TGTGCCAGCCGGGAGGGACCCGGAAACACTGAAGCTTTCTTT.

The V gene is TRBV4-1, the J gene TRBJ1-5, with D tentatively TRBD1 (6 bases). V dropped 5 bases and J dropped 4 bases, with 12 bases sitting between them. CDR3 length: 14 residues. Germline CDR1 reads MGHRA; CDR2 reads YSYEKL. The CDR3, as DNA: TGCGCCAGCAGCAGGGGGTGGGCAAATCAGCCCCAGCATTTT. The encoded protein is CASSRGWANQPQHF.

This clone has a handful of counts. The V and J genes are TRBV5-4 and TRBJ1-2, with 7 nucleotides matching TRBD1. The trim removed 4 bases at V and 8 bases at J, leaving 11 bases unmatched. The CDR3 is 14 amino acids. From germline, CDR1 is SGHNT and CDR2 YYREEE (reference sequence). CDR3 bases: TGTGCCAGCAGCACGGAGGACAGGAAAAGGGGCTACACCTTC. Residues: CASSTEDRKRGYTF. The entire variable domain, with the rest obtained from reference TRBV5-4 and TRBJ1-2, is as follows: ETGVTQSPTHLIKTRGQQVTLRCSSQSGHNTVSWYQQALGQGPQFIFQYYREEENGRGNFPPRFSGLQFPNYSSELNVNALELDDSALYLCASSTEDRKRGYTFGSGTRLTVV.

The J gene is TRBJ2-2, the V gene TRBV24-1; 8 nucleotides agree with TRBD1. This CDR3 contains 15 residues. CDR1 is KGHDR and CDR2 is SFDVKD in the germline V gene. With 6 bases clipped from V and 1 base from J, the junction kept 3 bases outside the gene matches. DNA for the CDR3: TGTGCCACCAGTTCTGACAGGGGGAACACCGGGGAGCTGTTTTTT. Translated, it gives CATSSDRGNTGELFF.

The V gene is TRBV27, the J gene TRBJ2-1; 11 positions agree with TRBD2. The CDR3 is made up of 16 amino acids. V dropped 3 bases and J dropped 8; count of bases not matched to a gene: 9. Germline CDR1 reads MNHEY; CDR2 reads SMNVEV (reference sequence). CDR3 DNA sequence: TGTGCCAGCAGTTTGGATACTAGCGGGAGCCTTTATGAGCAGTTCTTC. This sequence encodes CASSLDTSGSLYEQFF.

The rearrangement uses TRBV6-2 or TRBV6-3 and TRBJ2-2, with 13 bases aligning to TRBD2. Germline V gene lookup returns CDR1 MNHEY and CDR2 SVGEGT. The CDR3 spans 17 residues. J was trimmed by 6 bases and V by 4 bases; bases with no gene match: 8. In DNA, the CDR3 is TGTGCCAGCAGTTGGACTAGCGGGAGATTAGTTGCCGGGGAGCTGTTTTTT. This encodes CASSWTSGRLVAGELFF.

Here the CDR3 DNA reads TGTGCCATCAGTGAAGGGCCTAGCGGGAGGGCCAGGGAGCAGTACTTC. Amino acid sequence: CAISEGPSGRAREQYF. V and J are TRBV10-3 and TRBJ2-7; TRBD2 agrees at 12 bases. The CDR3 spans 16 residues. Germline trimming cut 3 bases from V and 7 bases from J; bases unmatched to any gene: 10. Germline lookup yields CDR1 ENHRY and CDR2 SYGVKD.

V is TRBV5-4 and J is TRBJ2-3; 13 positions agree with TRBD2. This CDR3 has 13 amino acids. Germline loops: CDR1 SGHNT, CDR2 YYREEE (reference sequence). With V trimmed by 3 bases and J by 13 bases, 5 bases remained unmatched. The CDR3 region has the DNA TGTGCCAGCAGCTCAATAGGGACTAGCGGGGAGTATTTT. Its protein product is CASSSIGTSGEYF. The full variable domain, rest sourced from reference TRBV5-4 and TRBJ2-3, is ETGVTQSPTHLIKTRGQQVTLRCSSQSGHNTVSWYQQALGQGPQFIFQYYREEENGRGNFPPRFSGLQFPNYSSELNVNALELDDSALYLCASSSIGTSGEYFGPGTRLTVL.